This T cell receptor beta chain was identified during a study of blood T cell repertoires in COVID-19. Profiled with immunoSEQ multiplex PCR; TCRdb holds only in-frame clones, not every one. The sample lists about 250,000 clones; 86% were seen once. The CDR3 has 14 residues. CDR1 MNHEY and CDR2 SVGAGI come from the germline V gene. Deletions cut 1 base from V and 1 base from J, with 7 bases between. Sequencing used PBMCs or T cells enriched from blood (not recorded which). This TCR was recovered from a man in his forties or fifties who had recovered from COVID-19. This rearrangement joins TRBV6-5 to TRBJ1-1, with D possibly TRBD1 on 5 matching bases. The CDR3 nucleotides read TGTGCCAGCAGTTACTGGGGCCGGAACACTGAAGCTTTCTTT. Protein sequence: CASSYWGRNTEAFF.